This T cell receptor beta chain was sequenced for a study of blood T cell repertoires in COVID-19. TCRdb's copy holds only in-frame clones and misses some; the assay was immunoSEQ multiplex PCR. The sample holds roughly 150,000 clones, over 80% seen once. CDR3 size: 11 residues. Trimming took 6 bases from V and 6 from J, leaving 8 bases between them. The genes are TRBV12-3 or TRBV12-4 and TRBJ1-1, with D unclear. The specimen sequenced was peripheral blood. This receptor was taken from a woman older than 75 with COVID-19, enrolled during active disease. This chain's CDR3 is CASSQFAEAFF. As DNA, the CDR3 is TGTGCCAGCAGCCAGTTCGCTGAAGCTTTCTTT.